These T cell receptor beta chains were read from a single sample in a study of PD-1 blockade in mismatch repair-deficient tumors. Their target antigens are unknown. Produced via immunoSEQ multiplex PCR; TCRdb's table is partial and in-frame only. The table includes about 14,000 clones, around 84% detected once. The sequenced sample was cells cultured in vitro, obtained from a patient treated with pembrolizumab. The origin of the receptors is an adult with mismatch repair-deficient cancer. CDR3s include the opening cysteine and the closing phenylalanine or tryptophan. Each record gives: CDR3 protein, CDR3 DNA, clone size, J gene, D gene, V gene. The D gene is left open where the match is weak. Some rows mark clone size as missing; the rest say once, few, many or name a class of expanded clone.

CDR3 protein: CASSQGVAGGTDTQYF
CDR3 DNA: TGTGCCAGCAGCCAAGGAGTTGCGGGAGGCACAGATACGCAGTATTTT
clone size: .
J gene: TRBJ2-3
D gene: TRBD2
V gene: TRBV4-2

CDR3 protein: CASSEYGGDTGELFF
CDR3 DNA: TGTGCCAGCAGTGAATATGGGGGAGACACCGGGGAGCTGTTTTTT
clone size: .
J gene: TRBJ2-2
D gene: .
V gene: TRBV25-1

CDR3 protein: CASSFRQGAGELFF
CDR3 DNA: TGTGCCAGCAGCTTCCGACAGGGGGCCGGGGAGCTGTTTTTT
clone size: .
J gene: TRBJ2-2
D gene: TRBD1
V gene: TRBV7-2

CDR3 protein: CASSLGDSLYEQYF
CDR3 DNA: TGTGCCAGCAGCTTGGGGGACAGCCTCTACGAGCAGTACTTC
clone size: .
J gene: TRBJ2-7
D gene: TRBD1
V gene: TRBV5-6

CDR3 protein: CASSSLAGGPNEQFF
CDR3 DNA: TGTGCCAGCAGTAGCCTAGCGGGAGGCCCAAATGAGCAGTTCTTC
clone size: .
J gene: TRBJ2-1
D gene: TRBD2
V gene: TRBV2

CDR3 protein: CASSLSGNFLYNEQFF
CDR3 DNA: TGTGCCAGCAGTTTGTCGGGGAATTTCCTCTACAATGAGCAGTTCTTC
clone size: .
J gene: TRBJ2-1
D gene: .
V gene: TRBV27

CDR3 protein: CASSSHASIQPQHF
CDR3 DNA: TGTGCCAGCAGTTCCCACGCTAGCATCCAGCCCCAGCATTTT
clone size: .
J gene: TRBJ1-5
D gene: .
V gene: TRBV6-7

CDR3 protein: CASSYGGYGYTF
CDR3 DNA: TGTGCCAGCAGTTATGGAGGCTATGGCTACACCTTC
clone size: .
J gene: TRBJ1-2
D gene: .
V gene: TRBV6-6

CDR3 protein: CASSFGGRENNEQFF
CDR3 DNA: TGTGCCAGCAGCTTCGGGGGACGGGAGAACAATGAGCAGTTCTTC
clone size: .
J gene: TRBJ2-1
D gene: .
V gene: TRBV7-6

CDR3 protein: CASSPPNQPQHF
CDR3 DNA: TGTGCCAGCTCACCCCCCAATCAGCCCCAGCATTTT
clone size: .
J gene: TRBJ1-5
D gene: .
V gene: TRBV18

CDR3 protein: CASSLVAGQEYEQYF
CDR3 DNA: TGCGCCAGCAGCTTGGTTGCGGGACAGGAGTACGAGCAGTACTTC
clone size: .
J gene: TRBJ2-7
D gene: TRBD1
V gene: TRBV5-1

CDR3 protein: CASSFGLAGIYEQYF
CDR3 DNA: TGTGCCAGCAGCTTCGGACTAGCGGGGATCTACGAGCAGTACTTC
clone size: .
J gene: TRBJ2-7
D gene: TRBD2
V gene: TRBV7-3

CDR3 protein: CASSVPMRELGNEQFF
CDR3 DNA: TGTGCCAGCAGCGTACCCATGCGGGAGCTAGGAAATGAGCAGTTCTTC
clone size: .
J gene: TRBJ2-1
D gene: TRBD2
V gene: TRBV9

CDR3 protein: CASSEAFWTETNEQYF
CDR3 DNA: TGTGCCAGCAGTGAAGCGTTTTGGACAGAAACAAACGAGCAGTACTTC
clone size: few
J gene: TRBJ2-7
D gene: .
V gene: TRBV2

CDR3 protein: CASSQQHYYEQYF
CDR3 DNA: TGTGCCAGCAGCCAACAACATTATTACGAGCAGTACTTC
clone size: .
J gene: TRBJ2-7
D gene: .
V gene: TRBV14

CDR3 protein: CASSCPGHRAFYEQYF
CDR3 DNA: TGTGCCAGCAGCTGCCCCGGACACAGGGCCTTCTACGAGCAGTACTTC
clone size: few
J gene: TRBJ2-7
D gene: .
V gene: TRBV21-1

CDR3 protein: CASRQTGHEQYF
CDR3 DNA: TGTGCCAGCAGACAGACAGGGCACGAGCAGTACTTC
clone size: .
J gene: TRBJ2-7
D gene: TRBD1
V gene: TRBV7-9

CDR3 protein: CASSPHRDPNTGELFF
CDR3 DNA: TGCGCCAGCAGCCCCCATCGGGATCCAAACACCGGGGAGCTGTTTTTT
clone size: medium-sized
J gene: TRBJ2-2
D gene: .
V gene: TRBV5-1

CDR3 protein: CASSPQAINIQYF
CDR3 DNA: TGTGCCAGCAGCCCCCAGGCGATAAACATTCAGTACTTC
clone size: .
J gene: TRBJ2-4
D gene: .
V gene: TRBV7-2

CDR3 protein: CASSLATGDMGAFF
CDR3 DNA: TGCGCCAGCAGCTTGGCTACCGGGGATATGGGAGCTTTCTTT
clone size: .
J gene: TRBJ1-1
D gene: .
V gene: TRBV5-1

CDR3 protein: CASSVDPTQLAGSFHHEQFF
CDR3 DNA: TGTGCCAGCAGCGTAGACCCCACCCAACTAGCCGGATCTTTCCATCATGAGCAGTTCTTC
clone size: .
J gene: TRBJ2-1
D gene: .
V gene: TRBV9

CDR3 protein: CASSQGQGAGTEAFF
CDR3 DNA: TGTGCCAGCAGCCAAGGACAGGGGGCGGGAACTGAAGCTTTCTTT
clone size: .
J gene: TRBJ1-1
D gene: TRBD1
V gene: TRBV6-6

CDR3 protein: CASGPHHEQFF
CDR3 DNA: TGTGCCAGCGGGCCGCATCATGAGCAGTTCTTC
clone size: .
J gene: TRBJ2-1
D gene: .
V gene: TRBV6-1

CDR3 protein: CASALRQPPAEQYF
CDR3 DNA: TGTGCCAGCGCCCTAAGGCAACCCCCGGCCGAGCAGTACTTC
clone size: .
J gene: TRBJ2-7
D gene: .
V gene: TRBV27

CDR3 protein: CASSYREKGWTGELFF
CDR3 DNA: TGTGCCAGCAGCTATAGGGAAAAAGGATGGACCGGGGAGCTGTTTTTT
clone size: .
J gene: TRBJ2-2
D gene: .
V gene: TRBV11-3

CDR3 protein: CASTGLSRSMNTEAFF
CDR3 DNA: TGTGCCAGTACCGGCCTGAGTCGGTCGATGAACACTGAAGCTTTCTTT
clone size: .
J gene: TRBJ1-1
D gene: .
V gene: TRBV19

CDR3 protein: CASTLGQADTEAFF
CDR3 DNA: TGTGCCAGCACCCTAGGACAGGCGGACACTGAAGCTTTCTTT
clone size: .
J gene: TRBJ1-1
D gene: TRBD1
V gene: TRBV6-5

CDR3 protein: CAISESGTGRNQPQHF
CDR3 DNA: TGTGCCATCAGTGAGTCTGGAACAGGACGCAATCAGCCCCAGCATTTT
clone size: .
J gene: TRBJ1-5
D gene: .
V gene: TRBV10-3

CDR3 protein: CASSLVAGGSPGYNEQFF
CDR3 DNA: TGTGCCAGCAGCTTAGTCGCGGGAGGGTCTCCGGGATACAATGAGCAGTTCTTC
clone size: once
J gene: TRBJ2-1
D gene: TRBD2
V gene: TRBV7-2

CDR3 protein: CASSFRLAGEGDNEQFF
CDR3 DNA: TGTGCCAGCAGCTTTAGACTAGCGGGAGAGGGGGACAATGAGCAGTTCTTC
clone size: .
J gene: TRBJ2-1
D gene: TRBD2
V gene: TRBV9

CDR3 protein: CASSIAASGYYEQYF
CDR3 DNA: TGTGCCAGTAGTATAGCGGCTAGCGGGTACTACGAGCAGTACTTC
clone size: .
J gene: TRBJ2-7
D gene: TRBD2
V gene: TRBV19

CDR3 protein: CASSLARQGATNEKLFF
CDR3 DNA: TGCGCCAGCAGCTTGGCGCGACAGGGGGCAACTAATGAAAAACTGTTTTTT
clone size: .
J gene: TRBJ1-4
D gene: TRBD1
V gene: TRBV5-1

CDR3 protein: CASSPFQTGYNEQFF
CDR3 DNA: TGTGCCAGCAGTCCCTTCCAGACAGGGTACAATGAGCAGTTCTTC
clone size: .
J gene: TRBJ2-1
D gene: TRBD1
V gene: TRBV28

CDR3 protein: CASSDLAEHYGYTF
CDR3 DNA: TGTGCCAGCAGTGATCTGGCAGAGCACTATGGCTACACCTTC
clone size: .
J gene: TRBJ1-2
D gene: .
V gene: TRBV2

CDR3 protein: CASSDGSSYEQYF
CDR3 DNA: TGTGCCAGCAGCGACGGGTCCTCCTACGAGCAGTACTTC
clone size: .
J gene: TRBJ2-7
D gene: .
V gene: TRBV6-1

CDR3 protein: CASSLVASGRAGEQYF
CDR3 DNA: TGTGCCAGCAGCTTAGTGGCTAGCGGGAGGGCAGGGGAGCAGTACTTC
clone size: .
J gene: TRBJ2-7
D gene: TRBD2
V gene: TRBV7-3

CDR3 protein: CASSLFAPGTGSAGELFF
CDR3 DNA: TGTGCCAGCAGCTTATTTGCCCCCGGGACAGGGAGCGCCGGGGAGCTGTTTTTT
clone size: .
J gene: TRBJ2-2
D gene: TRBD1
V gene: TRBV7-6

CDR3 protein: CAISGMTGEDEQYF
CDR3 DNA: TGTGCCATCAGTGGTATGACAGGGGAGGACGAGCAGTACTTC
clone size: .
J gene: TRBJ2-7
D gene: TRBD1
V gene: TRBV10-3

CDR3 protein: CAWAQGLTSGETYEQYF
CDR3 DNA: TGTGCCTGGGCACAGGGACTCACTAGCGGGGAAACCTACGAGCAGTACTTC
clone size: .
J gene: TRBJ2-7
D gene: TRBD2
V gene: TRBV30

CDR3 protein: CASSFLFRGGTYEQYF
CDR3 DNA: TGTGCCAGCAGTTTCCTATTTCGAGGGGGGACCTACGAGCAGTACTTC
clone size: .
J gene: TRBJ2-7
D gene: .
V gene: TRBV28

CDR3 protein: CASSTLAGVQETQYF
CDR3 DNA: TGTGCCAGCAGCACCCTAGCGGGAGTTCAAGAGACCCAGTACTTC
clone size: .
J gene: TRBJ2-5
D gene: TRBD2
V gene: TRBV9

CDR3 protein: CASSLSSGTAYEQYF
CDR3 DNA: TGTGCCAGCAGCTTGTCCTCCGGGACAGCCTACGAGCAGTACTTC
clone size: .
J gene: TRBJ2-7
D gene: TRBD1
V gene: TRBV11-2

CDR3 protein: CASSLAPSSYNEQFF
CDR3 DNA: TGCGCCAGCAGCTTAGCGCCCAGCTCCTACAATGAGCAGTTCTTC
clone size: .
J gene: TRBJ2-1
D gene: .
V gene: TRBV5-1

CDR3 protein: CASSLDLGGNTEAFF
CDR3 DNA: TGTGCCAGCAGTTTAGATCTGGGAGGGAACACTGAAGCTTTCTTT
clone size: .
J gene: TRBJ1-1
D gene: .
V gene: TRBV27

CDR3 protein: CASSQQGLAAAFF
CDR3 DNA: TGTGCCAGCAGCCAGCAGGGCCTCGCCGCAGCTTTCTTT
clone size: .
J gene: TRBJ1-1
D gene: .
V gene: TRBV14

CDR3 protein: CASSLTVALTDTQYF
CDR3 DNA: TGTGCCAGCAGTCTCACAGTGGCCCTCACAGATACGCAGTATTTT
clone size: .
J gene: TRBJ2-3
D gene: .
V gene: TRBV11-3

CDR3 protein: CASSLVGDNYGYTF
CDR3 DNA: TGTGCCAGCAGCTTGGTCGGAGATAACTATGGCTACACCTTC
clone size: .
J gene: TRBJ1-2
D gene: .
V gene: TRBV5-4

CDR3 protein: CASSFNENMVRSPLHF
CDR3 DNA: TGTGCCAGCAGTTTTAATGAGAACATGGTGCGATCACCCCTCCACTTT
clone size: .
J gene: TRBJ1-6
D gene: .
V gene: TRBV27

CDR3 protein: CASSLEWGESNQPQHF
CDR3 DNA: TGTGCCAGCAGCTTAGAGTGGGGAGAGAGCAATCAGCCCCAGCATTTT
clone size: .
J gene: TRBJ1-5
D gene: .
V gene: TRBV7-6

CDR3 protein: CAWSHPGNTIYF
CDR3 DNA: TGTGCCTGGAGTCACCCTGGAAACACCATATATTTT
clone size: .
J gene: TRBJ1-3
D gene: .
V gene: TRBV30

CDR3 protein: CASSLKTSGRASGANVLTF
CDR3 DNA: TGTGCCAGCAGTTTAAAAACTAGCGGGAGGGCCTCTGGGGCCAACGTCCTGACTTTC
clone size: few
J gene: TRBJ2-6
D gene: TRBD2
V gene: TRBV27

CDR3 protein: CASSRSLAGPYNEQFF
CDR3 DNA: TGTGCCAGCAGCAGATCACTAGCGGGGCCCTACAATGAGCAGTTCTTC
clone size: .
J gene: TRBJ2-1
D gene: TRBD2
V gene: TRBV9

CDR3 protein: CASGTGWSPLHF
CDR3 DNA: TGTGCCAGTGGGACAGGGTGGTCACCCCTCCACTTT
clone size: few
J gene: TRBJ1-6
D gene: TRBD1
V gene: TRBV6-5

CDR3 protein: CASSLVGRGWDTEAFF
CDR3 DNA: TGTGCCAGCAGCTTGGTAGGACGGGGGTGGGACACTGAAGCTTTCTTT
clone size: .
J gene: TRBJ1-1
D gene: .
V gene: TRBV5-4

CDR3 protein: CASSLFDTQYF
CDR3 DNA: TGTGCCAGCAGTTTATTTGATACGCAGTATTTT
clone size: .
J gene: TRBJ2-3
D gene: .
V gene: TRBV27

CDR3 protein: CASKSLGLEAFF
CDR3 DNA: TGTGCCAGCAAAAGTTTAGGGCTTGAAGCTTTCTTT
clone size: .
J gene: TRBJ1-1
D gene: .
V gene: TRBV27

CDR3 protein: CASTPRVRQLQETQYF
CDR3 DNA: TGTGCCAGCACCCCGAGGGTAAGGCAGCTCCAAGAGACCCAGTACTTC
clone size: .
J gene: TRBJ2-5
D gene: .
V gene: TRBV7-8